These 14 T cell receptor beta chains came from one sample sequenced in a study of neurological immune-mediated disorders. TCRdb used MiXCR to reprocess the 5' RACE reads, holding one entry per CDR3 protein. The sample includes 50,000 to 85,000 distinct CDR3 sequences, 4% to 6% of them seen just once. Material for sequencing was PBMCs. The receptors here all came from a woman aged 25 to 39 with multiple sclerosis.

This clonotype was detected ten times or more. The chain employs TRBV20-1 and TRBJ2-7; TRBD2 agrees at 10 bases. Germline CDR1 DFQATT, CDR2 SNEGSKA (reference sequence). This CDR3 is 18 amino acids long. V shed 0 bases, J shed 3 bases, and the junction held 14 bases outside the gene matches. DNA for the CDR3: TGCAGTGCTAGAGAGGGTTTCCGGCCACTAGCGGGGATCTACGAGCAGTACTTC. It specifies CSAREGFRPLAGIYEQYF.

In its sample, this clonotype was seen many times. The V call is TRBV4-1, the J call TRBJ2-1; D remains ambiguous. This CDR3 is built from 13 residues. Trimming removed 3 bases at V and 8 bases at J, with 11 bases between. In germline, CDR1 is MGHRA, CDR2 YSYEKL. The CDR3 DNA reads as TGCGCCAGCAGCCAGGGTTCGGGTGATGAGCAGTTCTTC. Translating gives CASSQGSGDEQFF.

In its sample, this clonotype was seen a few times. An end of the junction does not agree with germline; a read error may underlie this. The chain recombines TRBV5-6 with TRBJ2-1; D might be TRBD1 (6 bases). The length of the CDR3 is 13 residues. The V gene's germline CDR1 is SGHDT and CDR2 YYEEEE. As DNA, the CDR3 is TGCGCCAGCACCCAGGGGACCCACGTGGGGCAGTTCTTC. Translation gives CASTQGTHVGQFF. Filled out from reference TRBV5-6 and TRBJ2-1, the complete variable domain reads DAGVTQSPTHLIKTRGQQVTLRCSPKSGHDTVSWYQQALGQGPQFIFQYYEEEERQRGNFPDRFSGHQFPNYSSELNVNALLLGDSALYLCASTQGTHVGQFFGPGTRLTVL.

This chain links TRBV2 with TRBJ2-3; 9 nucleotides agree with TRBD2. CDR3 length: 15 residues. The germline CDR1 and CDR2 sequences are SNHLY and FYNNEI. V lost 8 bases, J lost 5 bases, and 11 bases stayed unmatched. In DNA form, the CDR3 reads TGTGCCAGCCGTTTTAGCGGGGGACGGGAAGATACGCAGTATTTT. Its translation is CASRFSGGREDTQYF.

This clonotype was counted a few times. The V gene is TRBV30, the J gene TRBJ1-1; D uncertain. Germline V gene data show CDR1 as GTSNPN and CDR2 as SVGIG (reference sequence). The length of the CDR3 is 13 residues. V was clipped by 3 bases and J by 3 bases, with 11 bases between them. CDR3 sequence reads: CAWSFRLDTEAFF. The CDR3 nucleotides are TGTGCCTGGAGCTTCCGATTGGACACTGAAGCTTTCTTT.

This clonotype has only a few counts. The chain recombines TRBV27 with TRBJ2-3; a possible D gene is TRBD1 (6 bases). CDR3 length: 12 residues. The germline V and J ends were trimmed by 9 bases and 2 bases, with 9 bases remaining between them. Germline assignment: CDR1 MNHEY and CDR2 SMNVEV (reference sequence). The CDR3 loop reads CASWTDTDTQYF. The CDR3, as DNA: TGTGCCAGTTGGACAGACACAGATACGCAGTATTTT.

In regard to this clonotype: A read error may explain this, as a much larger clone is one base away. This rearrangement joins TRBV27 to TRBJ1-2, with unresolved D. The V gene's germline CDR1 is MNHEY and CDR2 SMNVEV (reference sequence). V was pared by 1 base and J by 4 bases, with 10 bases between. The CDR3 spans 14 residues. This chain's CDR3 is CASSLYTVTYGYTF. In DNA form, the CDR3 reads TGTGCCAGCAGTTTATATACGGTTACCTATGGCTACACCTTC.

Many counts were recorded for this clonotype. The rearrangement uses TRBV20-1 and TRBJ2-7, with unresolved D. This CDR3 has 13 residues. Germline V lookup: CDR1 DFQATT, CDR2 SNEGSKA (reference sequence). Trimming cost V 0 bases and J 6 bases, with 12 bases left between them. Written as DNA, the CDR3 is TGCAGTGCTAGAGACACTCTTCTATCCGAGCAGTACTTC. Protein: CSARDTLLSEQYF.

The CDR3 sequence: CASSALGTGETEAFF. CDR3 nucleotide sequence: TGTGCCAGCAGTGCCCTCGGCACAGGGGAGACTGAAGCTTTCTTT. This chain connects TRBV25-1 to TRBJ1-1, with 7 bases lining up with TRBD1. The CDR3 sequence is 15 residues long. The germline CDR1 and CDR2 sequences are MGHDK and SYGVNS. Trimming cost V 4 bases and J 5 bases; bases outside gene matches: 10.

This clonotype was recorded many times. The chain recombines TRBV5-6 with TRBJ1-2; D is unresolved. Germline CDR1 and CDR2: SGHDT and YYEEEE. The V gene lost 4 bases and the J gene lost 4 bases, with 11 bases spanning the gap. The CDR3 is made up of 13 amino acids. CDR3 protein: CASSPVAPYGYTF. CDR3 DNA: TGTGCCAGCAGCCCAGTGGCTCCCTATGGCTACACCTTC. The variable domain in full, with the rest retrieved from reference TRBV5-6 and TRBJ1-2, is DAGVTQSPTHLIKTRGQQVTLRCSPKSGHDTVSWYQQALGQGPQFIFQYYEEEERQRGNFPDRFSGHQFPNYSSELNVNALLLGDSALYLCASSPVAPYGYTFGSGTRLTVV.

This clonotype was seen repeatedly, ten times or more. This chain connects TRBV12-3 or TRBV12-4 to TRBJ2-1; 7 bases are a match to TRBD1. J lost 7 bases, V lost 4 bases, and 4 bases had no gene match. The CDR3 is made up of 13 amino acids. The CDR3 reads CASSSDRENEQFF. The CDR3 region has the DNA TGTGCCAGCAGTTCCGACAGGGAGAATGAGCAGTTCTTC.

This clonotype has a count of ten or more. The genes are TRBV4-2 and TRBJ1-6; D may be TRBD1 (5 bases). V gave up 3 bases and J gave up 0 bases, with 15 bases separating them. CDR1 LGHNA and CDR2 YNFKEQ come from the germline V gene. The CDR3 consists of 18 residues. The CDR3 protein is CASSQANRSHSYNSPLHF. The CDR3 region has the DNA TGTGCCAGCAGCCAGGCGAACAGGAGCCACTCCTATAATTCACCCCTCCACTTT.

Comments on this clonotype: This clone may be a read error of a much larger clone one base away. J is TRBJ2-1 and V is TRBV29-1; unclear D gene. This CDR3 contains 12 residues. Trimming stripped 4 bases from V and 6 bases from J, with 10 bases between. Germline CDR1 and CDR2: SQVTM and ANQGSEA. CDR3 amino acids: CSVGERVNEQFF. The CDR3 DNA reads TGCAGCGTTGGGGAAAGGGTCAATGAGCAGTTCTTC.

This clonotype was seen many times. The CDR3 sequence is CASSLDRSEETQYF. CDR3 bases: TGTGCCAGCAGCCTAGACCGAAGTGAAGAGACCCAGTACTTC. The rearrangement links TRBV3-1 to TRBJ2-5; D ambiguous. The germline V and J ends were trimmed by 4 bases and 3 bases, with 12 bases remaining between them. This CDR3 is built from 14 residues. The germline V gene has CDR1 LGHDT and CDR2 YNNKEL (reference sequence).